The following is a T cell receptor beta chain sequence with its context. The antigen is undetermined. Produced via immunoSEQ multiplex PCR; TCRdb's table is partial and in-frame only. Among about 48,000 clones listed, about 94% were seen once. The sample belongs to a study of T cell therapy after organ transplantation. Study findings and constraints: Lower pretherapy CD8 clonality went with larger post-therapy fold change. Endogenous clonotypes not in therapy products appeared after therapy alongside transferred ones. Few nonresponder expansions may reflect low coverage from poor CD8+ yield.

Germline values: CDR1 MGHRA, CDR2 YSYEKL. CDR3 length: 15 residues. Trimming removed 1 base from V and 4 bases from J, with 13 bases in between. V usage is TRBV4-1 and J usage is TRBJ1-2; D possibly corresponds to TRBD1 (6 bases). This sample comprised CD8+ T cells from blood, obtained before autologous CMV-specific T cell therapy. The clonotype originates from a human patient who had received a solid organ transplant and had CMV disease. The CDR3 spells CASSQVSGESYGYTF. CDR3 nucleotides: TGCGCCAGCAGCCAAGTTTCAGGGGAAAGCTATGGCTACACCTTC.